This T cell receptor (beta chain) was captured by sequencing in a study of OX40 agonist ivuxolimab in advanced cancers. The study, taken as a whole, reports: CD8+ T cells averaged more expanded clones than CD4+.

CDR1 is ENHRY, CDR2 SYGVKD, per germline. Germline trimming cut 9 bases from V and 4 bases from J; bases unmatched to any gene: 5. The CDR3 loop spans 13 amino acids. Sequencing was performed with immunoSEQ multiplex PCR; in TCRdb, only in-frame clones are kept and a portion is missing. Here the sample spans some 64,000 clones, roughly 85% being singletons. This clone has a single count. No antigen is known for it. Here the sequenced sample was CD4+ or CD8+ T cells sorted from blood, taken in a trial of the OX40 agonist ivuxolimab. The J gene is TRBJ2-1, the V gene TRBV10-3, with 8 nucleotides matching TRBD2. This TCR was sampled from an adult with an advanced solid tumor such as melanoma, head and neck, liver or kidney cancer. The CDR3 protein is CAISGVAYNEQFF. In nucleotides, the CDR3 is TGTGCCATTAGCGGGGTTGCTTACAATGAGCAGTTCTTC.